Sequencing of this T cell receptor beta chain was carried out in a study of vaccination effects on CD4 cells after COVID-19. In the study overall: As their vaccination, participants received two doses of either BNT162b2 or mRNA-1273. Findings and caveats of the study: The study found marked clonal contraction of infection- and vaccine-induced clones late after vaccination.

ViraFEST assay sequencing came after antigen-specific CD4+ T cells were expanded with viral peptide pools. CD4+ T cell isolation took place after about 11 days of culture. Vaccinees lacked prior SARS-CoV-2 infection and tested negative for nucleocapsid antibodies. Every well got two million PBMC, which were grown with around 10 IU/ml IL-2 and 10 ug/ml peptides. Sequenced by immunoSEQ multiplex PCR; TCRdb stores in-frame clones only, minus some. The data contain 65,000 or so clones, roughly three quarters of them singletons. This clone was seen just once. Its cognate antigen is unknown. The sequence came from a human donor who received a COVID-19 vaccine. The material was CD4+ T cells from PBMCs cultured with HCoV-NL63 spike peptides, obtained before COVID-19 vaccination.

CDR3 in amino acids: CASSLSRDTYEQYV. In DNA form, the CDR3 reads TGTGCCAGCAGTTTATCCCGGGATACCTACGAGCAGTACGTC. The rearrangement joins TRBV27 to TRBJ2-7; D is possibly TRBD2 (5 bases). The germline CDR1 and CDR2 sequences are MNHEY and SMNVEV (reference sequence). The CDR3 runs 14 residues. Trimming took off 0 bases at V and 2 bases at J, with 8 bases between the two ends.